This TCR beta chain was sequenced for a study of T cells expressing NK-cell markers. Points on this clonotype: Its antigen is not known.

General study findings and limits: HCMV specificity of the expanded NKG2C+ T cell clones was not established.

TCRdb re-called the 5' RACE reads; every CDR3 protein appears as one record, without DNA. The sample shows roughly 180,000 distinct CDR3 sequences, and over 20% sits with its ten largest clones. The CDR3 runs to 14 residues. The sequence came from a man aged 18-70 years in good health. This chain links TRBV12-3 or TRBV12-4 with TRBJ2-5; TCRdb's D gene call, TRBD2, goes unchecked for lack of DNA. The sequencing sample was made of blood T cells: a sorted CD56 or NKG2C T cell subset, CD4+ or CD8+ T cells, or bulk PBMC T cells (not recorded which). CDR3 protein: CASRTWDGSGTQYF.